The entry below gives a single T cell receptor beta chain sequence along with its context. A much larger clonotype is one base distant, so this may be a read error. The sample is drawn from a study of regulatory T cells in long-lasting Graves disease. The time point is: newly diagnosed GD, antithyroid drugs for less than 3 months. There was RNA extracted from PBMCs, and the TCR library was made from it. This CDR3 comprises 14 residues. The germline gives CDR1 SGHTA, CDR2 FQGNSA. Trimming cost V 2 bases and J 0 bases, with 7 bases left between them. HTBI primers from iRepertoire and Arm-PCR of CDR3 regions yielded the TCR beta libraries. Via MiXCR, TCRdb re-called the multiplex PCR reads, giving one row per CDR3 protein. Among over 400,000 distinct CDR3 sequences listed, 12% to 15% were seen once. These data are also associated with another study on T cells in Graves' hyperthyroidism and ophthalmopathy. That paper notes: Most thyroid clonotypes expanded above 0.001 appeared in blood too.

This receptor was obtained from a woman aged 45-59 years with Graves disease. Sequencing used peripheral blood mononuclear cells (PBMCs), obtained at new diagnosis, from a patient treated with antithyroid drugs. This chain links TRBV7-2 with TRBJ2-5; no definite D call. The CDR3: CASSLSVYQETQYF. The CDR3 DNA reads as TGTGCCAGCAGCTTATCGGTGTACCAAGAGACCCAGTACTTC.